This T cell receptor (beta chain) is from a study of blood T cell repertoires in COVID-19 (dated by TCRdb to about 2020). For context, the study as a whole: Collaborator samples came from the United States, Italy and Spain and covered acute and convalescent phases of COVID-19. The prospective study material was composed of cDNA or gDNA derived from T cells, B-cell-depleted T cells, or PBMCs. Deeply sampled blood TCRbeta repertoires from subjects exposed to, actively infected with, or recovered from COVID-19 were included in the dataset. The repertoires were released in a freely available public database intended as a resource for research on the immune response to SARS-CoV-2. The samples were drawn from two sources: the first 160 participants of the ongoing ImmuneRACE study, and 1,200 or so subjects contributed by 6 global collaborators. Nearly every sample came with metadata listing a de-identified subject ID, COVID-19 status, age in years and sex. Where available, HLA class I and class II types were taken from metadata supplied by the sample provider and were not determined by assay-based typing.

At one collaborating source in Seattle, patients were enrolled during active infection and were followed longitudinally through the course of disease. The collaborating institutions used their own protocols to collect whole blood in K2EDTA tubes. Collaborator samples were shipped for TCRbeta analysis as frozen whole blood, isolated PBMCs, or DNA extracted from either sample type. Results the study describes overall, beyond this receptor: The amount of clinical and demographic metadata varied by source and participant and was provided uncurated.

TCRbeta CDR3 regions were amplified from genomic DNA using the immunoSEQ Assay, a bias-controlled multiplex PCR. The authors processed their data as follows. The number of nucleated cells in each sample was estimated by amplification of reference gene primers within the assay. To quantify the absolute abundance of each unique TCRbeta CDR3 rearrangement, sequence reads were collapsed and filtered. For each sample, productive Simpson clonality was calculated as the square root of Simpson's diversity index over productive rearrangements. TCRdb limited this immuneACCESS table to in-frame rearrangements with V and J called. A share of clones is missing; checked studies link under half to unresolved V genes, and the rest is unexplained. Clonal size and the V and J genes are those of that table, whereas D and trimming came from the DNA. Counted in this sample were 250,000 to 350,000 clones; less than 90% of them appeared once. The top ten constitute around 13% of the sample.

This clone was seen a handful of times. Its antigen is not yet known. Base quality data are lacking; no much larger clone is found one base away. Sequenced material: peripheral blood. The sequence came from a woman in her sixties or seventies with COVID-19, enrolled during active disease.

Here is the DNA: TGTGCCAGCAGCTTGTGGGAGGGGGAGACCCAGTACTTC. Its coded protein is CASSLWEGETQYF. This chain is built from TRBV7-2 and TRBJ2-5; the central 7 bases match TRBD2. The CDR3 covers 13 residues, taking in both the cysteine and the phenylalanine. Of all the DNA, just the CDR3 is kept, 39 bases in frame from base 1. V is cut back by 3 bases and J by 5 bases, with 3 bases in the junction unmatched. Reading the germline V gene gives CDR1 SGHTA and CDR2 FQGNSA.